These 22 T cell receptor beta chains share one sample of origin, sequenced in a study of T cell responses to AZD1222 COVID-19 vaccine. Profiling relied on immunoSEQ multiplex PCR, and the TCRdb table lists in-frame clones only, not all of them. The table includes fewer than 150,000 clones, around 88% detected once. Sample: peripheral blood, taken on day 0 of AZD1222 vaccination. The source is an adult in good health.

V usage is TRBV5-8 and J usage is TRBJ2-3; D ambiguous. The CDR3 consists of 12 residues. The V gene's germline CDR1 is SGHTS and CDR2 YDEGEE. V dropped 0 bases and J dropped 5 bases, with 4 bases sitting between them. The CDR3 sequence: CASSLVGDTQYF. The CDR3 nucleotides are TGTGCCAGCAGCTTGGTGGGAGATACGCAGTATTTT.

This sequence joins TRBV30 and TRBJ1-1; D ambiguous. This CDR3 has 12 residues. V lost 1 base and J 10 bases, leaving 13 bases between the germline ends. Germline V gene sequence: CDR1 GTSNPN, CDR2 SVGIG (reference sequence). The chain's CDR3 is CAWSGTAAGAFF. DNA for the CDR3: TGTGCCTGGAGTGGGACTGCGGCCGGAGCTTTCTTT.

The chain couples TRBV3-1 (or the pseudogene TRBV3-2) to TRBJ2-3, with D possibly TRBD2 on 5 matching bases. The CDR3 loop spans 14 amino acids. Germline CDR1 is LGHDT and CDR2 is YNNKEL (reference sequence). Trimming cost V 0 bases and J 11 bases, with 15 bases left between them. CDR3 DNA sequence: TGTGCCAGCAGCCAAGAGGGAGTTCGAGCTTGGCAGTATTTT. The encoded protein is CASSQEGVRAWQYF.

The chain has TRBV7-2 and TRBJ2-7; D is uncertain. Germline loops: CDR1 SGHTA, CDR2 FQGNSA. The CDR3 runs to 16 residues. The V and J ends lost 2 bases and 4 bases respectively, with 18 bases between them. The CDR3 DNA reads as TGTGCCAGCAGCTTAAGTCTCAGGCAAGAAAGATACGAGCAGTACTTC. Translated, it gives CASSLSLRQERYEQYF.

This chain uses TRBV30 with TRBJ2-3; tentative D call: TRBD1 (6 bases). Per the germline V gene, CDR1 is GTSNPN and CDR2 is SVGIG (reference sequence). V was shortened by 4 bases and J by 0 bases, with 17 bases between the two germline ends. The CDR3 covers 16 residues. In DNA, the CDR3 is TGTGCCTGGAACGAGGGGGTAGCGTACAGCACAGATACGCAGTATTTT. Translating it yields CAWNEGVAYSTDTQYF.

This chain connects TRBV7-8 to TRBJ1-4; 8 nucleotides align to TRBD1. Germline V lookup: CDR1 SGHVS, CDR2 FQNEAQ. Trimming took 5 bases from V and 6 from J; bases not matched to a gene: 8. The CDR3 loop spans 15 amino acids. CDR3 loop: CASSTDRGRHEKLFF. Here the CDR3 DNA reads TGTGCCAGCAGCACCGACAGGGGACGGCATGAAAAACTGTTTTTT.

The gene calls are TRBV6-5 and TRBJ2-5, with 9 nucleotides matching TRBD1. V gave up 5 bases and J gave up 4 bases; unmatched junction bases: 8. Germline CDR1 is MNHEY and CDR2 is SVGAGI. CDR3 size: 15 residues. CDR3 residues: CASSRQPGQGETQYF. CDR3 sequence (DNA): TGTGCCAGCAGTAGACAACCGGGACAGGGAGAGACCCAGTACTTC.

The chain carries TRBV5-4 and TRBJ2-2; D remains unclear. Germline lookup yields CDR1 SGHNT and CDR2 YYREEE (reference sequence). The CDR3 loop spans 15 amino acids. The ends were cut back, 0 bases at V and 5 bases at J, with 11 bases in the middle. CDR3 amino acids: CASSLVGMGTGELFF. CDR3 DNA sequence: TGTGCCAGCAGCTTGGTTGGTATGGGGACCGGGGAGCTGTTTTTT.

The rearrangement uses TRBV24-1 and TRBJ2-7; D uncertain. Germline V gives CDR1 KGHDR, CDR2 SFDVKD. Trimming removed 5 bases at V and 2 bases at J, with 9 bases between. This CDR3 spans 13 amino acids. The CDR3 nucleotides read TGTGCCACCAGTGGCCGCAGTACCTACGAGCAGTACTTC. As protein: CATSGRSTYEQYF.

The J gene is TRBJ2-3, the V gene TRBV20-1; D is ambiguous. The CDR3 totals 11 residues. Germline V gene lookup returns CDR1 DFQATT and CDR2 SNEGSKA (reference sequence). V was trimmed by 2 bases and J by 3 bases, leaving 3 bases between them. The CDR3 spells CSARKTDTQYF. The DNA for the CDR3 is TGCAGTGCTAGAAAAACAGATACGCAGTATTTT.

This chain connects TRBV2 to TRBJ1-6; 9 bases are a match to TRBD1. CDR1 and CDR2 (germline): SNHLY, FYNNEI. The CDR3 loop spans 14 amino acids. V lost 7 bases to trimming and J lost 6 bases; unmatched junction nucleotides: 4. The CDR3 protein is CASTRTGANSPLHF. Written as DNA, the CDR3 is TGTGCCAGCACTAGGACAGGGGCTAATTCACCCCTCCACTTT. The whole variable domain, remainder taken from reference TRBV2 and TRBJ1-6, is EPEVTQTPSHQVTQMGQEVILRCVPISNHLYFYWYRQILGQKVEFLVSFYNNEISEKSEIFDDQFSVERPDGSNFTLKIRSTKLEDSAMYFCASTRTGANSPLHFGNGTRLTVT.

The chain couples TRBV30 to TRBJ2-1, with TRBD2 identical over 7 bases. Germline assignment: CDR1 GTSNPN and CDR2 SVGIG (reference sequence). Trimming removed 2 bases from V and 3 bases from J; junction bases left unmatched: 7. The CDR3 spans 15 residues. The CDR3, as DNA: TGTGCCTGGAGTACAGCAGCGGGGTACTACAATGAGCAGTTCTTC. Its translation is CAWSTAAGYYNEQFF.

The chain joins TRBV7-6 to TRBJ1-1; TRBD1 is a possible D gene (5 bases). Trimming took off 1 base at V and 5 bases at J, with 14 bases between the two ends. The CDR3 length is 15 residues. The germline CDR1 and CDR2 sequences are SGHVS and FNYEAQ. In DNA form, the CDR3 reads TGTGCCAGCAGCTTAGGCGATACCCCAGGGACTGAAGCTTTCTTT. Translating it yields CASSLGDTPGTEAFF. The full variable domain, rest sourced from reference TRBV7-6 and TRBJ1-1, is GAGVSQSPRYKVTKRGQDVALRCDPISGHVSLYWYRQALGQGPEFLTYFNYEAQQDKSGLPNDRFSAERPEGSISTLTIQRTEQRDSAMYRCASSLGDTPGTEAFFGQGTRLTVV.

The chain links TRBV29-1 to TRBJ1-5, with D tentatively TRBD1 (5 bases). V lost 1 base, J lost 7 bases, and 11 bases lay in between. Germline loops: CDR1 SQVTM, CDR2 ANQGSEA. This CDR3 region has 13 residues. In nucleotides, the CDR3 is TGCAGCGTTGAAGTGGGAAGGGACCAGCCCCAGCATTTT. Translating gives CSVEVGRDQPQHF.

The rearrangement links TRBV30 to TRBJ2-5; D ambiguous. The ends were cut back, 6 bases at V and 1 base at J, with 3 bases in the middle. CDR1 is GTSNPN and CDR2 is SVGIG in the germline V gene (reference sequence). The CDR3 runs to 10 residues. The CDR3 region is CACSQETQYF. The CDR3, as DNA: TGTGCCTGTAGCCAAGAGACCCAGTACTTC.

CDR3 DNA: TGCGCCAGCAGCCTATTCACTAGTAGCACAGATACGCAGTATTTT. Translating gives CASSLFTSSTDTQYF. V and J are TRBV5-1 and TRBJ2-3, with a possible D match to TRBD2 (5 bases). Trimming removed 4 bases from V and 0 bases from J, with 12 bases in between. Per the germline V gene, CDR1 is SGHRS and CDR2 is YFSETQ. CDR3 length equals 15 residues.

The chain has TRBV27 and TRBJ2-7; no clear D. Per germline, CDR1 MNHEY and CDR2 SMNVEV (reference sequence). This CDR3 has 14 residues. The V gene lost 2 bases and the J gene lost 0 bases, with 8 bases spanning the gap. Here the CDR3 reads CASSLQGDSYEQYF. For the CDR3, the DNA is TGTGCCAGCAGTTTACAAGGAGACTCCTACGAGCAGTACTTC.

The V call is TRBV14, the J call TRBJ1-3; tentative D call: TRBD1 (5 bases). The V end was cut by 1 base, the J end by 0 bases, with 13 bases between. The CDR3 has 17 amino acids. CDR1 is SGHDN and CDR2 is FVKESK in the germline V gene. The CDR3 nucleotides read TGTGCCAGCAGCCAAGTTACAGGAGGGGACTCTGGAAACACCATATATTTT. Translation: CASSQVTGGDSGNTIYF. Drawing the rest from reference TRBV14 and TRBJ1-3, the complete variable domain is EAGVTQFPSHSVIEKGQTVTLRCDPISGHDNLYWYRRVMGKEIKFLLHFVKESKQDESGMPNNRFLAERTGGTYSTLKVQPAELEDSGVYFCASSQVTGGDSGNTIYFGEGSWLTVV.

The gene calls are TRBV6-6 and TRBJ2-7; maybe TRBD2 (6 bases). Germline V gives CDR1 MNHNY, CDR2 SVGAGI (reference sequence). V was pared by 5 bases and J by 1 base, with 12 bases between. This CDR3 contains 14 residues. In nucleotides, the CDR3 is TGTGCCAGCAGTCCCCGGGGACTGTCCTACGAGCAGTACTTC. Translating it yields CASSPRGLSYEQYF.

The sample holds one count of this clone. The chain uses TRBV19 and TRBJ2-1; TRBD2 agrees at 12 bases. Looked up from germline, CDR1 is LNHDA and CDR2 is SQIVND (reference sequence). V lost 7 bases, J lost 7 bases, and 8 bases stayed unmatched. The CDR3 sequence is 15 residues long. CDR3 nucleotide sequence: TGTGCCAGTAAGGGACTAGCGGGTCCTAAAAATGAGCAGTTCTTC. Protein sequence: CASKGLAGPKNEQFF.

The chain combines TRBV4-3 with TRBJ1-4, with D uncertain. This CDR3 spans 14 amino acids. V dropped 2 bases and J dropped 1 base, with 5 bases sitting between them. Germline values: CDR1 LGHNA, CDR2 YSLEER. The CDR3 DNA is TGCGCCAGCAGCCAATGGGGAACTAATGAAAAACTGTTTTTT. It translates to CASSQWGTNEKLFF.

The chain carries TRBV18 and TRBJ1-2, with D perhaps matching TRBD1 (6 bases). V lost 0 bases and J 7 bases, leaving 15 bases between the germline ends. The CDR3 extends over 15 amino acids. Germline values: CDR1 KGHSH, CDR2 LQKENI. CDR3 region: CASSPPVSGAAGYTF. The CDR3 DNA reads as TGTGCCAGCTCACCACCGGTATCGGGGGCGGCTGGCTACACCTTC. The complete variable domain, with remaining parts taken from reference TRBV18 and TRBJ1-2, reads NAGVMQNPRHLVRRRGQEARLRCSPMKGHSHVYWYRQLPEEGLKFMVYLQKENIIDESGMPKERFSAEFPKEGPSILRIQQVVRGDSAAYFCASSPPVSGAAGYTFGSGTRLTVV.